The 25 T cell receptor beta chains below all came from one sample that was sequenced in a study of cytomegalovirus exposure and HLA in healthy donors. 13 Jbeta primers and 60 Vbeta primers were used for the PCR. Assay used: immunoSEQ multiplex PCR; TCRdb lists only in-frame clones, some missing. The sample has some 150,000 clones, around 80% seen once. Material for sequencing was PBMCs. These receptors all come from a male donor in good health and CMV-seronegative.

J is TRBJ1-2 and V is TRBV4-3; tentatively, D is TRBD1 (5 bases). This CDR3 is built from 16 residues. The V gene's germline CDR1 is LGHNA and CDR2 YSLEER. Trimming cost V 0 bases and J 5 bases, with 16 bases left between them. The CDR3 is CASSQDKSGLRYGYTF. CDR3 coding DNA: TGCGCCAGCAGCCAAGATAAATCAGGGTTGAGGTATGGCTACACCTTC.

The rearrangement joins TRBV2 to TRBJ1-5; TRBD1 matches at 8 bases. This CDR3 has 15 residues. CDR1 is SNHLY and CDR2 is FYNNEI in the germline V gene. The ends lost 6 bases at V and 2 bases at J; junction bases unmatched: 6. The CDR3 protein is CASRQGARGNQPQHF. Here the CDR3 DNA reads TGTGCCAGCAGGCAGGGGGCAAGGGGCAATCAGCCCCAGCATTTT.

This chain's CDR3 is CASSLGQGDYGYTF. The CDR3, as DNA: TGTGCCAGCAGTTTAGGCCAGGGGGACTATGGCTACACCTTC. The genes are TRBV28 and TRBJ1-2, with 7 bases fitting TRBD1. The CDR3 loop spans 14 amino acids. V shed 2 bases, J shed 3 bases, and the junction held 3 bases outside the gene matches. Germline loops: CDR1 MDHEN, CDR2 SYDVKM.

This rearrangement joins TRBV4-2 to TRBJ1-1; 8 positions agree with TRBD1. The CDR3 covers 18 residues. Germline lookup yields CDR1 LGHNA and CDR2 YNFKEQ. V lost 6 bases to trimming and J lost 11 bases; unmatched junction nucleotides: 26. The CDR3 here is CASSPKVGTGIMITVAFF. CDR3 in DNA: TGTGCCAGCAGTCCCAAAGTAGGGACAGGTATAATGATTACGGTCGCTTTCTTT.

J is TRBJ1-6 and V is TRBV7-2, with D possibly TRBD1 on 6 matching bases. V lost 4 bases to trimming and J lost 7 bases, with 20 bases between them. Germline V gives CDR1 SGHTA, CDR2 FQGNSA. This CDR3 spans 17 amino acids. CDR3 protein: CASSSTEATGLNSPLHF. Written as DNA, the CDR3 is TGTGCCAGCAGCTCCACCGAGGCGACAGGACTCAATTCACCCCTCCACTTT.

Here the CDR3 reads CASSPSGTGASYEQYF. CDR3 bases: TGTGCCAGCAGCCCATCAGGAACAGGGGCAAGTTACGAGCAGTACTTC. V and J are TRBV7-8 and TRBJ2-7; TRBD1 matches at 7 bases. There are 16 residues in the CDR3. V dropped 5 bases and J dropped 4; count of bases not matched to a gene: 14. Germline lookup yields CDR1 SGHVS and CDR2 FQNEAQ.

This clone was seen once. The V gene is TRBV5-5, the J gene TRBJ2-1; 10 bases are shared with TRBD2. V shed 4 bases, J shed 8 bases, and the junction held 9 bases outside the gene matches. Germline V gene sequence: CDR1 SGHKS, CDR2 YYEKEE (reference sequence). The CDR3 has 15 amino acids. CDR3 coding DNA: TGTGCCAGCAGCCAAGGAAGCGGGGGGGGAGATGAGCAGTTCTTC. This sequence encodes CASSQGSGGGDEQFF.

The chain carries TRBV7-2 and TRBJ1-5; D gene ambiguous. The V and J ends lost 5 bases and 10 bases respectively, with 18 bases between them. The CDR3 has 14 residues. The germline V gene has CDR1 SGHTA and CDR2 FQGNSA. The CDR3 loop is CASSTTERENPQHF. CDR3 coding DNA: TGTGCCAGCAGCACCACTGAGAGGGAGAACCCCCAGCATTTT.

Only a few counts were recorded for this clone. The chain uses TRBV4-2 and TRBJ2-2; 7 bases match TRBD1. J was trimmed by 4 bases and V by 3 bases; bases with no gene match: 2. This CDR3 comprises 14 residues. CDR1 is LGHNA, CDR2 YNFKEQ, per germline. CDR3 DNA: TGTGCCAGCAGCCAGACAGGGTTCACCGGGGAGCTGTTTTTT. Its translation: CASSQTGFTGELFF.

Here the CDR3 DNA reads TGTGCCAGCAGCCCAGACAGGGGAAGATATAACACTGAAGCTTTCTTT. As protein: CASSPDRGRYNTEAFF. V gene TRBV7-2 combines with J gene TRBJ1-1; 8 bases agree with TRBD1. With 5 bases clipped from V and 2 bases from J, the junction kept 10 bases outside the gene matches. Per germline, CDR1 SGHTA and CDR2 FQGNSA. The CDR3 has 16 residues.

The chain is built from TRBV2 and TRBJ2-2; 9 positions agree with TRBD2. Trimming cost V 0 bases and J 1 base; bases outside gene matches: 0. The V gene's germline CDR1 is SNHLY and CDR2 FYNNEI. This CDR3 is built from 16 residues. The CDR3 bases are TGTGCCAGCAGTGAAGCTAGCGGGGGGAACACCGGGGAGCTGTTTTTT. Protein: CASSEASGGNTGELFF.

This clone was counted only a few times. This chain uses TRBV15 with TRBJ2-7; 7 positions agree with TRBD2. CDR3 size: 12 residues. Unmatched junction bases numbered 1, after V lost 2 bases and J lost 6 bases. Per germline, CDR1 LNHNV and CDR2 YYDKDF (reference sequence). The CDR3 DNA reads as TGTGCCACCAGCAGAATAGCGGGCGAGCAGTACTTC. Residues: CATSRIAGEQYF.

About this clone itself: Mismatch with germline at one junction end may stem from a read error. The CDR3 here is CASTLGYQGVANEKLFF. For the CDR3, the DNA is TGCGCCAGCACCTTGGGATACCAAGGGGTAGCTAATGAAAAACTGTTTTTT. The chain carries TRBV5-1 and TRBJ1-4; D might be TRBD1 (5 bases). This CDR3 has 17 residues. Germline V gives CDR1 SGHRS, CDR2 YFSETQ.

A note on this clone: Within the sample, other DNA sequences also encode this same CDR3. The gene calls are TRBV7-2 and TRBJ1-2, with no clear D. Germline CDR1 reads SGHTA; CDR2 reads FQGNSA. Deletions cut 1 base from V and 0 bases from J, with 6 bases between. This CDR3 region has 14 residues. In nucleotides, the CDR3 is TGTGCCAGCAGCTTAGGGGGAGCTAACTATGGCTACACCTTC. Its translation: CASSLGGANYGYTF.

The V call is TRBV28, the J call TRBJ1-2; D call uncertain. Germline CDR1 MDHEN, CDR2 SYDVKM. V lost 4 bases, J lost 1 base, and 10 bases lay in between. The CDR3 has 14 amino acids. The CDR3 DNA reads TGTGCCAGCAGTTCTGGTGGCCTTAACTATGGCTACACCTTC. Its translation: CASSSGGLNYGYTF.

The CDR3 loop is CASHRGLDQPQHF. The CDR3 DNA sequence: TGTGCCAGCCATAGGGGGCTGGATCAGCCCCAGCATTTT. The chain uses TRBV2 and TRBJ1-5; 7 bases agree with TRBD1. Germline V gives CDR1 SNHLY, CDR2 FYNNEI. The CDR3 extends over 13 amino acids. J was trimmed by 5 bases and V by 8 bases; bases with no gene match: 6.

This clone was recorded only once. V gene TRBV9 combines with J gene TRBJ1-1; D might be TRBD1 (6 bases). Trimming stripped 3 bases from V and 0 bases from J, with 18 bases between. CDR3 length: 17 amino acids. Germline loops: CDR1 SGDLS, CDR2 YYNGEE. In DNA, the CDR3 is TGTGCCAGCAGCGCTCCGGACAGCAGGCCCATGAACACTGAAGCTTTCTTT. It is translated as CASSAPDSRPMNTEAFF.

The V call is TRBV7-2, the J call TRBJ1-2; D perhaps matches TRBD1 (6 bases). CDR1 SGHTA and CDR2 FQGNSA come from the germline V gene. The CDR3 covers 15 residues. Trimming left V 5 bases short and J 3 bases short, with 16 bases between. The CDR3 region is CASSPSDRLHYGYTF. The CDR3 nucleotides are TGTGCCAGCAGCCCCAGTGACAGGCTCCACTATGGCTACACCTTC.

The gene calls are TRBV7-9 and TRBJ1-2, with TRBD1 matching over 7 bases. Losses at the gene ends were 5 bases for V and 4 bases for J; bases not matched to a gene: 4. Germline V gene lookup returns CDR1 SEHNR and CDR2 FQNEAQ (reference sequence). The CDR3 runs 13 residues. The CDR3 nucleotides are TGTGCCAGCAGCCGGGGGACAGTCTATGGCTACACCTTC. It encodes CASSRGTVYGYTF.

The gene calls are TRBV4-2 and TRBJ1-1, with D possibly TRBD1 on 5 matching bases. The CDR3 is 14 residues long. V gave up 1 base and J gave up 6 bases, with 12 bases separating them. Germline V CDR1 and CDR2: LGHNA, YNFKEQ. The CDR3 protein is CASSQVWGESEAFF. The CDR3 bases are TGTGCCAGCAGCCAAGTCTGGGGGGAGTCTGAAGCTTTCTTT.

V is TRBV27 and J is TRBJ1-1; TRBD1 matches 7 bases. With 7 bases clipped from V and 5 bases from J, the junction kept 13 bases outside the gene matches. From germline, CDR1 is MNHEY and CDR2 SMNVEV (reference sequence). This CDR3 spans 15 amino acids. The CDR3: CASTRQGRFMTEAFF. For the CDR3, the DNA is TGTGCCAGCACCCGACAGGGTAGGTTTATGACTGAAGCTTTCTTT.

The V and J genes are TRBV6-5 and TRBJ1-1, with a weak D call TRBD1 (5 bases). Germline V gene data show CDR1 as MNHEY and CDR2 as SVGAGI. The ends were cut back, 0 bases at V and 5 bases at J, with 13 bases in the middle. The CDR3 runs 15 residues. As DNA, the CDR3 is TGTGCCAGCAGTTACTCGGGCAGGGTGAGAACTGAAGCTTTCTTT. This sequence encodes CASSYSGRVRTEAFF.

The V gene is TRBV2, the J gene TRBJ1-2, with D possibly being TRBD1 (6 bases). The germline V and J ends were trimmed by 7 bases and 2 bases, with 14 bases remaining between them. CDR1 is SNHLY, CDR2 FYNNEI, per germline. The CDR3 extends over 14 amino acids. The CDR3 nucleotides read TGTGCCAGCACCGAAGGCAGGGGCAACTATGGCTACACCTTC. Translated: CASTEGRGNYGYTF.

The chain recombines TRBV30 with TRBJ2-1; 15 positions match TRBD2. CDR1 and CDR2 (germline): GTSNPN, SVGIG (reference sequence). The V and J ends lost 7 bases and 0 bases, in that order; junction bases with no gene match: 10. The CDR3 runs 18 residues. CDR3 in amino acids: CALLGLAGGMSSYNEQFF. The CDR3 bases are TGTGCCTTACTTGGACTAGCGGGGGGGATGAGCTCCTACAATGAGCAGTTCTTC.

The J gene is TRBJ2-1, the V gene TRBV27; tentative D call: TRBD1 (6 bases). Between the trimmed V and J ends, which lost 5 bases and 7 bases, there was a span of 18 bases. The CDR3 loop spans 15 amino acids. Germline V gene data show CDR1 as MNHEY and CDR2 as SMNVEV (reference sequence). The CDR3 protein is CASSARQVMWNEQFF. CDR3 sequence (DNA): TGTGCCAGCAGTGCCCGACAGGTCATGTGGAATGAGCAGTTCTTC.